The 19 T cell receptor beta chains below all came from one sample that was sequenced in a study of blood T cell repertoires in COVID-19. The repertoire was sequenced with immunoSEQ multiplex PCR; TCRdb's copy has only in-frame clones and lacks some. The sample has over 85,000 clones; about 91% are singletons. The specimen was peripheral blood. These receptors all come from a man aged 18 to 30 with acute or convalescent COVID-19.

DNA of the CDR3: TGTGCCATCAGTGCGTCTAGCGGGGGGAGATACAATGAGCAGTTCTTC. Residues: CAISASSGGRYNEQFF. This sequence joins TRBV10-3 and TRBJ2-1, with 11 bases identical to TRBD2. There are 16 residues in the CDR3. Germline lookup yields CDR1 ENHRY and CDR2 SYGVKD. V lost 4 bases to trimming and J lost 4 bases; unmatched junction nucleotides: 6.

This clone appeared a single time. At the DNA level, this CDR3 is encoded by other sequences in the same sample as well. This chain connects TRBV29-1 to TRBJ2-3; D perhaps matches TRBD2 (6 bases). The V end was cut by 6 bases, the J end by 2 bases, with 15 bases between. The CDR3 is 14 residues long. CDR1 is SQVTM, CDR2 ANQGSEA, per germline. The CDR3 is CSVLRGLSTDTQYF. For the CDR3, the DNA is TGCAGCGTCCTCCGGGGGTTATCCACAGATACGCAGTATTTT.

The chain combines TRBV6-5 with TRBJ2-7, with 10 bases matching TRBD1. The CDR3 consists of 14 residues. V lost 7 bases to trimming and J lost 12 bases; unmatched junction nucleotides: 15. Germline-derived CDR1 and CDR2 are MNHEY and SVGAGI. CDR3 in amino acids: CASTGLRQGASRYF. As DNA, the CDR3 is TGTGCCAGCACCGGCCTAAGACAGGGGGCCTCTCGGTACTTC.

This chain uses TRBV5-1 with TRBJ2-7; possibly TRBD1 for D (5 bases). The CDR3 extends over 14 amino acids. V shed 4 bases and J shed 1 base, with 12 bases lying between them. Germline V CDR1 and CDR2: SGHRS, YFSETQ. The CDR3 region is CASSHFTGSYEQYF. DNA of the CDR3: TGCGCCAGCAGCCATTTTACAGGATCCTACGAGCAGTACTTC.

CDR3 DNA sequence: TGTGCCAGCAGCTCGATCGTGGGGCTCGGCGATGAGCAGTTCTTC. This encodes CASSSIVGLGDEQFF. V and J are TRBV11-2 and TRBJ2-1; D might be TRBD1 (5 bases). The ends were cut back, 4 bases at V and 8 bases at J, with 18 bases in the middle. The CDR3 length is 15 residues. Germline values: CDR1 SGHAT, CDR2 FQNNGV. The entire variable domain, with the rest obtained from reference TRBV11-2 and TRBJ2-1, is as follows: EAGVAQSPRYKIIEKRQSVAFWCNPISGHATLYWYQQILGQGPKLLIQFQNNGVVDDSQLPKDRFSAERLKGVDSTLKIQPAKLEDSAVYLCASSSIVGLGDEQFFGPGTRLTVL.

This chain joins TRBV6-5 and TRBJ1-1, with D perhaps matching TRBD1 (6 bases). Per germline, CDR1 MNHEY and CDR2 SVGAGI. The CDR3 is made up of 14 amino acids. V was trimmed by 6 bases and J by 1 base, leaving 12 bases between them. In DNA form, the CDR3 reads TGTGCCAGCAGACGCTGGACAGAGAACACTGAAGCTTTCTTT. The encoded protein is CASRRWTENTEAFF.

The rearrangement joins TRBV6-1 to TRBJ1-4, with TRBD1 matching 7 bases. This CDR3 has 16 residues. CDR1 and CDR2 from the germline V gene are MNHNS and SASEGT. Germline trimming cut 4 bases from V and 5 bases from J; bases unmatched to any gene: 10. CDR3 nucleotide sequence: TGTGCCAGCAGTGTCCCAACCGGGACAGCGAATGAAAAACTGTTTTTT. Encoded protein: CASSVPTGTANEKLFF.

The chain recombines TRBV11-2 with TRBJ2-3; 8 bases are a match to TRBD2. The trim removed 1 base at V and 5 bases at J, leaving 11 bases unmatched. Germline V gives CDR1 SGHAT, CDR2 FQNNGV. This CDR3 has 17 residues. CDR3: CASSLVGTGGPIDTQYF. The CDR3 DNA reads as TGTGCCAGCAGCTTAGTTGGTACGGGAGGGCCCATAGATACGCAGTATTTT.

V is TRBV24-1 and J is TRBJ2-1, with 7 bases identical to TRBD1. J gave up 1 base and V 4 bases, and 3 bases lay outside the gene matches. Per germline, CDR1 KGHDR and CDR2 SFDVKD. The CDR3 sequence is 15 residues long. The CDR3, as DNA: TGTGCCACCAGTGACAGGGACAGTTCCTACAATGAGCAGTTCTTC. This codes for CATSDRDSSYNEQFF.

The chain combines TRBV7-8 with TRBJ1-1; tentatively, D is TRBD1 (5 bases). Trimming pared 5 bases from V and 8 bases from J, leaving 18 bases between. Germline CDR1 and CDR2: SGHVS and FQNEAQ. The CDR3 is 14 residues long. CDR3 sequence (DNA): TGTGCCAGCAGCCCCCAGGGCGGAGTGGGGGAAGCTTTCTTT. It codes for CASSPQGGVGEAFF.

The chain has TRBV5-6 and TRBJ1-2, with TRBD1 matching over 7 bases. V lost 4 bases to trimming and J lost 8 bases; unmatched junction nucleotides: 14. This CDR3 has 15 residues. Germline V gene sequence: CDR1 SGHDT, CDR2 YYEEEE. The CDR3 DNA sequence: TGTGCCAGCAGCGGGACCGGGACAGTTTTTGGGGGCTACACCTTC. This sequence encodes CASSGTGTVFGGYTF.

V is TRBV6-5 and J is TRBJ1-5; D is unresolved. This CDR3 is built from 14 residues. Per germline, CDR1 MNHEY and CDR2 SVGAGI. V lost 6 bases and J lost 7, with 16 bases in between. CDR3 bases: TGTGCCAGCAGGAACCCGACTATGGAGCAGCCCCAGCATTTT. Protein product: CASRNPTMEQPQHF.

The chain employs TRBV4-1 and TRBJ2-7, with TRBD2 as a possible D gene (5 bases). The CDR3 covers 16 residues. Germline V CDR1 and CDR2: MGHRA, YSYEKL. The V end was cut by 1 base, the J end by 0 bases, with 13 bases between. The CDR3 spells CASSQGSRESSYEQYF. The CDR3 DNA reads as TGCGCCAGCAGCCAAGGGTCCCGGGAATCCTCCTACGAGCAGTACTTC.

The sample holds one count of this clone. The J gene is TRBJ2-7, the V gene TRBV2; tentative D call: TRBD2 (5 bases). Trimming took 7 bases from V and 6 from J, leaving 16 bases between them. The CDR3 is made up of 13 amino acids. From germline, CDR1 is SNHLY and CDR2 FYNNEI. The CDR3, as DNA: TGTGCCAGCAATGGCAGGCCCGAGGGCGAGCAGTACTTC. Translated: CASNGRPEGEQYF.

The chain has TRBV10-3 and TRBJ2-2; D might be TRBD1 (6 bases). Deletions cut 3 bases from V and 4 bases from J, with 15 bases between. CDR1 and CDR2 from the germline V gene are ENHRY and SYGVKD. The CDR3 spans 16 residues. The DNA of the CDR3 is TGTGCCATCAGTGACCCACGACAGGCCAGCACCGGGGAGCTGTTTTTT. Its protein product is CAISDPRQASTGELFF.

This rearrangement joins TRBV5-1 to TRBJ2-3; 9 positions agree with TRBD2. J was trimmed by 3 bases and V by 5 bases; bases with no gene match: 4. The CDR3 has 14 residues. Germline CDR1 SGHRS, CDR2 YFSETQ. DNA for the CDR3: TGCGCCAGCAGGCGGCTAGCGGGGACAGATACGCAGTATTTT. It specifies CASRRLAGTDTQYF.

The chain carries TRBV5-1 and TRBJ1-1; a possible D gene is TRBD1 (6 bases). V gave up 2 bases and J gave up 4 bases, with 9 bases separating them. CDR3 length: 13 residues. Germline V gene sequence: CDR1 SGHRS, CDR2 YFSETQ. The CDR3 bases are TGCGCCAGCAGCTTACAGGGCAGCACTGAAGCTTTCTTT. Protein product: CASSLQGSTEAFF.

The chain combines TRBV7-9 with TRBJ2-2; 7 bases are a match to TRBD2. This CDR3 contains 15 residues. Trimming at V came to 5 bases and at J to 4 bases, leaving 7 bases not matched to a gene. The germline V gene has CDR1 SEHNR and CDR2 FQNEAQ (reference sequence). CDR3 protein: CASSARSGGTGELFF. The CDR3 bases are TGTGCCAGCAGCGCCCGCTCGGGAGGCACCGGGGAGCTGTTTTTT.

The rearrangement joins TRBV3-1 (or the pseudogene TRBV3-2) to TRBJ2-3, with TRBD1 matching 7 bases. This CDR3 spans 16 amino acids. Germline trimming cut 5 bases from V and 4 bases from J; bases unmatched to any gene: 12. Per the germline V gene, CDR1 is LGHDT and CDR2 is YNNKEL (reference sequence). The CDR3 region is CASSYRGRGGPDTQYF. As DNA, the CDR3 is TGTGCCAGCAGCTACCGGGGCCGAGGGGGCCCAGATACGCAGTATTTT.